This T cell receptor beta chain is drawn from a study of cytomegalovirus exposure and HLA in healthy donors. The study, taken as a whole, reports: For cytomegalovirus status, the classifier reportedly gave diagnoses with high specificity and sensitivity. Trimming of TCR beta V- and J-genes showed a link, identified in a later analysis, to a missense DCLRE1C variant.

About this clone: Its antigen is not identified.

The CDR3 is 13 amino acids. Trimming took off 5 bases at V and 4 bases at J, with 12 bases between the two ends. Germline lookup yields CDR1 SGHNT and CDR2 YYREEE (reference sequence). It was with 60 Vbeta and 13 Jbeta primers that the PCR ran. Only in-frame clones appear in the TCRdb table, and some are missing; sequencing was by immunoSEQ multiplex PCR. Seen here are fewer than 130,000 clones, 70% to 80% observed once, and the top ten hold roughly 2.6%. Input material: PBMCs. The receptor's source is a middle-aged man in good health and CMV-seropositive. The genes are TRBV5-4 and TRBJ1-1; no firm D call. As DNA, the CDR3 is TGTGCCAGCAGTCTTGAACGGGGCACTGAAGCTTTCTTT. Its protein is CASSLERGTEAFF.